These 9 T cell receptor beta chains originate from one sample sequenced in a study of cytomegalovirus exposure and HLA in healthy donors (dated by TCRdb to about 2017). The method was the immunoSEQ multiplex PCR assay. The multiplex PCR relied on a mix of 60 forward primers for TCR Vbeta segments and 13 reverse primers for TCR Jbeta segments. In TCRdb, the immuneACCESS table is reduced to in-frame sequences with V and J assigned. These tables do not hold every clone; where another copy was compared, an unresolved V gene accounts for under half, and the others remain unexplained. The sample yields fewer than 250,000 clones; about four fifths were counted once. Of the sample, 10% is held by the ten largest clones. The sequencing input was PBMCs. These receptors all stem from a woman aged 50 to 60 in good health and CMV-seropositive.

The genes are TRBV7-9 and TRBJ2-1, with 9 bases identical to TRBD2. The V segment lost 6 bases and the J segment 4 bases; nucleotides outside the gene matches: 10. The germline V gene has CDR1 SEHNR and CDR2 FQNEAQ (reference sequence). CDR3 size: 16 residues. The CDR3 spells CASSLASGGLYNEQFF. The CDR3 region has the DNA TGTGCCAGCAGTCTAGCCAGCGGGGGGTTATACAATGAGCAGTTCTTC.

The V call is TRBV19, the J call TRBJ1-5, with unresolved D. Germline V gene sequence: CDR1 LNHDA, CDR2 SQIVND (reference sequence). The V end was cut by 7 bases, the J end by 9 bases, with 16 bases between. There are 13 residues in the CDR3. The CDR3 DNA reads as TGTGCCAGTATCCCCCTTATGGACTTGCCCCAGCATTTT. This sequence encodes CASIPLMDLPQHF.

This chain joins TRBV6-4 and TRBJ1-2; 7 positions agree with TRBD1. Germline-derived CDR1 and CDR2 are MRHNA and SNTAGT. The CDR3 length is 14 residues. With V trimmed by 5 bases and J by 7 bases, 10 bases remained unmatched. This chain's CDR3 is CASSPDQTGSGYTF. The CDR3 nucleotides are TGTGCCAGCAGTCCAGATCAGACAGGGAGTGGCTACACCTTC.

The chain employs TRBV6-1 and TRBJ1-5; possible D gene TRBD1, 6 bases. The V end lost 8 bases, the J end lost 1 base, and 15 bases lay between the germline ends. CDR1 MNHNS and CDR2 SASEGT come from the germline V gene. The CDR3 loop spans 15 amino acids. For the CDR3, the DNA is TGTGCCAGCCGAGCAGGGGCCCTAAGCAATCAGCCCCAGCATTTT. It codes for CASRAGALSNQPQHF.

This clone was seen once. The chain links TRBV18 to TRBJ2-5; D perhaps matches TRBD1 (6 bases). V was trimmed by 4 bases and J by 2 bases, leaving 14 bases between them. Germline assignment: CDR1 KGHSH and CDR2 LQKENI. This CDR3 is built from 15 residues. CDR3 sequence: CASSRDNPGQETQYF. CDR3 nucleotide sequence: TGTGCCAGCTCACGGGACAACCCGGGGCAAGAGACCCAGTACTTC.

This clone has a handful of counts. The chain recombines TRBV4-3 with TRBJ1-1; D perhaps matches TRBD1 (5 bases). Germline lookup yields CDR1 LGHNA and CDR2 YSLEER. The CDR3 totals 15 residues. Trimming took 1 base from V and 4 from J, leaving 13 bases between them. The CDR3 region is CASSQARSGRTEAFF. The CDR3 DNA follows: TGCGCCAGCAGCCAAGCAAGGTCAGGGCGCACTGAAGCTTTCTTT.

V is TRBV5-5 and J is TRBJ1-2, with TRBD1 as a possible D gene (6 bases). CDR3 length equals 14 residues. Trimming took off 3 bases at V and 4 bases at J, with 13 bases between the two ends. Germline CDR1 reads SGHKS; CDR2 reads YYEKEE (reference sequence). The CDR3 DNA reads TGTGCCAGCAGCTCCTCACACAGGGTCTATGGCTACACCTTC. This gives the protein CASSSSHRVYGYTF. The entire variable domain, with the rest obtained from reference TRBV5-5 and TRBJ1-2, is as follows: DAGVTQSPTHLIKTRGQQVTLRCSPISGHKSVSWYQQVLGQGPQFIFQYYEKEERGRGNFPDRFSARQFPNYSSELNVNALLLGDSALYLCASSSSHRVYGYTFGSGTRLTVV.

This chain joins TRBV6-6 and TRBJ1-2, with a tentative D call TRBD1 (6 bases). Deletions cut 6 bases from V and 5 bases from J, with 16 bases between. The germline CDR1 and CDR2 sequences are MNHNY and SVGAGI (reference sequence). CDR3 length: 14 residues. CDR3 coding DNA: TGTGCCAGCAGAACCTGGACAGTTGAATATGGCTACACCTTC. Translating gives CASRTWTVEYGYTF.

Only one count was recorded for this clone. The chain uses TRBV27 and TRBJ2-7; 7 positions match TRBD1. Germline trimming cut 4 bases from V and 2 bases from J; bases unmatched to any gene: 5. Per germline, CDR1 MNHEY and CDR2 SMNVEV (reference sequence). CDR3 size: 14 residues. CDR3 region: CASSSRGPTYEQYF. The CDR3 nucleotides are TGTGCCAGCAGTTCTAGGGGGCCGACCTACGAGCAGTACTTC.